This record looks at one T cell receptor (beta chain) sequence and its context. The data stem from a study of molecular identifiers for immune sequencing clone quantification. V lost 2 bases, J lost 0 bases, and 11 bases lay in between. Germline V gives CDR1 KGHSH, CDR2 LQKENI. This CDR3 is built from 16 residues. MiXCR, run by TCRdb on the PCR reads, gives a single entry per CDR3 protein. This sample has about 630,000 distinct CDR3 sequences, with around 25% found just once. Sample: naive CD8+ T cells from blood, with Jurkat cell RNA spiked in. Subset of the sample: FACS-sorted CD8+CD4-CCR7+CD45RA+ naive T cells. The clonotype originates from a human donor in good health. Some libraries in this study had Jurkat cell RNA spiked in. J is TRBJ2-1 and V is TRBV18, with D perhaps given as TRBD1 or TRBD2 (5 bases each). In DNA form, the CDR3 reads TGTGCCAGCTCACCAGATAGGGGACGCTCCTACAATGAGCAGTTCTTC. Protein sequence: CASSPDRGRSYNEQFF.